These 10 T cell receptor beta chains originate from one sample sequenced in a study of Ad26.COV2.S vaccination and SARS-CoV-2 variants. Some clones are missing from TCRdb's copy, which holds only in-frame ones; the method was immunoSEQ multiplex PCR. Of fewer than 400,000 clones in the sample, around 91% are singletons; the top ten hold 1.9%. Treatment noted: around 19 received Ad26.COV2.S at low or high dose, single or two shots; five or six received placebo; per-sample allocation not given. Repertoires come from day 63 after the first vaccine or placebo injection. The source material was peripheral blood, sampled in a trial of Ad26.COV2.S vaccine versus placebo. The receptors stem from a person aged 18-65 years who received the Ad26.COV2.S COVID-19 vaccine or a placebo.

The rearrangement joins TRBV28 to TRBJ1-5, with D uncertain. The CDR3 is 13 amino acids. V lost 5 bases and J lost 0, with 5 bases in between. Germline V lookup: CDR1 MDHEN, CDR2 SYDVKM. The CDR3 DNA sequence: TGTGCCAGCAGTGTAAATAGCAATCAGCCCCAGCATTTT. This gives the protein CASSVNSNQPQHF. Using reference TRBV28 and TRBJ1-5 for the parts outside the CDR3, the full variable domain is DVKVTQSSRYLVKRTGEKVFLECVQDMDHENMFWYRQDPGLGLRLIYFSYDVKMKEKGDIPEGYSVSREKKERFSLILESASTNQTSMYLCASSVNSNQPQHFGDGTRLSIL.

The chain carries TRBV15 and TRBJ2-5, with D unclear. V lost 7 bases, J lost 3 bases, and 15 bases lay in between. In germline, CDR1 is LNHNV, CDR2 YYDKDF (reference sequence). CDR3 length: 14 amino acids. The CDR3, as DNA: TGTGCCACCACCCCAGGCCCGGCAGAAGAGACCCAGTACTTC. This codes for CATTPGPAEETQYF. The full variable domain, completed using reference TRBV15 and TRBJ2-5, is DAMVIQNPRYQVTQFGKPVTLSCSQTLNHNVMYWYQQKSSQAPKLLFHYYDKDFNNEADTPDNFQSRRPNTSFCFLDIRSPGLGDTAMYLCATTPGPAEETQYFGPGTRLLVL.

This chain uses TRBV10-3 with TRBJ1-4; possibly TRBD1 for D (5 bases). The CDR3 extends over 14 amino acids. Germline CDR1 reads ENHRY; CDR2 reads SYGVKD. Trimming removed 2 bases from V and 8 bases from J, with 12 bases in between. CDR3 nucleotides: TGTGCCATCAGTGAGCCGGGACCTGGGGAAAAACTGTTTTTT. It encodes CAISEPGPGEKLFF.

This rearrangement joins TRBV27 to TRBJ1-1; 8 nucleotides align to TRBD1. Unmatched junction bases numbered 5, after V lost 5 bases and J lost 6 bases. Germline V gene sequence: CDR1 MNHEY, CDR2 SMNVEV (reference sequence). The CDR3 has 13 residues. CDR3 coding DNA: TGTGCCAGCAGTACACGGACAGGGCCTGAAGCTTTCTTT. Its protein is CASSTRTGPEAFF.

The CDR3 nucleotides read TGTGCCAGCACCCGGATAGCGGGAGACAATGAGCAGTTCTTC. The encoded protein is CASTRIAGDNEQFF. The chain is built from TRBV6-5 and TRBJ2-1, with TRBD2 identical over 9 bases. The germline gives CDR1 MNHEY, CDR2 SVGAGI. With V trimmed by 7 bases and J by 5 bases, 6 bases remained unmatched. CDR3 length: 14 amino acids.

This chain joins TRBV11-3 and TRBJ2-2; 9 positions agree with TRBD2. Germline V gene lookup returns CDR1 SGHNT and CDR2 YENEEA. The CDR3 consists of 13 residues. J gave up 8 bases and V 3 bases, and 1 base lay outside the gene matches. CDR3 loop: CASSFLAGGELFF. CDR3 DNA sequence: TGTGCCAGCAGCTTCCTAGCGGGGGGGGAGCTGTTTTTT.

This rearrangement joins TRBV9 to TRBJ1-6; D is perhaps TRBD1 (5 bases). There are 15 residues in the CDR3. CDR1 is SGDLS, CDR2 YYNGEE, per germline. V lost 1 base to trimming and J lost 5 bases, with 10 bases between them. Written as DNA, the CDR3 is TGTGCCAGCAGCGTATCAGGAGGGGATAATTCACCCCTCCACTTT. Translated: CASSVSGGDNSPLHF.

This rearrangement joins TRBV13 to TRBJ2-7; TRBD2 agrees at 13 bases. After removal of 3 bases from V and 3 bases from J, the junction contained 17 bases not matched to a gene. This CDR3 is built from 20 residues. From germline, CDR1 is PRHDT and CDR2 FYEKMQ (reference sequence). DNA for the CDR3: TGTGCCAGCAGCTTTCGGACTAGCGGGAGAAAGATTAAGAGCTACTACGAGCAGTACTTC. It encodes CASSFRTSGRKIKSYYEQYF.

The chain combines TRBV10-3 with TRBJ2-5; TRBD2 matches at 15 bases. The CDR3 runs to 18 residues. From germline, CDR1 is ENHRY and CDR2 SYGVKD. The J segment lost 4 bases and the V segment lost 10 bases, leaving 16 bases of the junction unmatched. For the CDR3, the DNA is TGTGCCACCCGCCTGGGCGGACTAGCGGGAGGGCTGGGAGAGACCCAGTACTTC. It codes for CATRLGGLAGGLGETQYF.

This chain joins TRBV9 and TRBJ1-2, with unresolved D. CDR1 is SGDLS and CDR2 is YYNGEE in the germline V gene. V lost 3 bases, J lost 0 bases, and 3 bases lay in between. This CDR3 is 12 amino acids long. The CDR3 spells CASSGPNYGYTF. CDR3 DNA: TGTGCCAGCAGCGGACCTAACTATGGCTACACCTTC.